This TCR beta chain emerged from a study of blood T cell repertoires in COVID-19. Study in general: Sites across the United States, Italy and Spain contributed samples from acute and convalescent COVID-19. Nucleic acid was either cDNA or gDNA, and it came from T cells, B-cell-depleted T cells, or PBMCs.

V shed 6 bases and J shed 0 bases, with 12 bases lying between them. CDR1 is SNHLY, CDR2 FYNNEI, per germline. The length of the CDR3 is 14 residues. Original processing notes: Amplification with reference gene primers provided the estimates of nucleated cell counts. Some clones are missing from TCRdb's copy, which holds only in-frame ones; the method was immunoSEQ multiplex PCR. V and J calls plus clone size are reproduced from that table; the DNA served to infer D and trimming. The table records 84,000 or so clones, more than 80% of them present only once. This receptor was taken from a human donor in a cohort sampled during active COVID-19. This chain links TRBV2 with TRBJ2-7; weak D call: TRBD2 (6 bases). Sequencing input: peripheral blood. The CDR3 DNA follows: TGTGCCAGCAGGCCGGAGGGGAACTCCTACGAGCAGTACTTC. It is translated as CASRPEGNSYEQYF. Variable domain in full (rest from reference TRBV2 and TRBJ2-7): EPEVTQTPSHQVTQMGQEVILRCVPISNHLYFYWYRQILGQKVEFLVSFYNNEISEKSEIFDDQFSVERPDGSNFTLKIRSTKLEDSAMYFCASRPEGNSYEQYFGPGTRLTVT.